This TCR beta chain originates from a study of blood T cell repertoires in COVID-19. Authors' methods: Amplifying reference gene primers gave estimates of nucleated cell counts. The assay was immunoSEQ multiplex PCR, and TCRdb's table has in-frame clones only and misses some. That table furnishes V, J and clone size, whereas the DNA furnished D and trimming. The table records approximately 88,000 clones, roughly 80% of them present only once. The V gene lost 5 bases and the J gene lost 9 bases, with 11 bases spanning the gap. The germline gives CDR1 MNHEY, CDR2 SVGEGT. The CDR3 runs 12 residues. The sequencing sample was made of peripheral blood. The TCR was taken from a human donor in a cohort sampled during active COVID-19. The rearrangement links TRBV6-2 or TRBV6-3 to TRBJ2-4, with unresolved D. CDR3 sequence reads: CASSPRWPIQYF. The CDR3, as DNA: TGTGCCAGCAGTCCGAGGTGGCCCATTCAGTACTTC.